Below, 5 T cell receptor beta chains from the same sample are listed, as sequenced in a study of cytomegalovirus exposure and HLA in healthy donors. PCR used 60 Vbeta primers and 13 Jbeta primers. Profiled with immunoSEQ multiplex PCR; TCRdb holds only in-frame clones, not every one. The data contain about 210,000 clones, about four fifths of them singletons. Material for sequencing was PBMCs. These receptors all come from a man in his forties in good health and CMV-seropositive.

This chain connects TRBV10-2 to TRBJ2-3; D possibly corresponds to TRBD2 (6 bases). The germline V and J ends were trimmed by 6 bases and 5 bases, with 6 bases remaining between them. Germline-derived CDR1 and CDR2 are WSHSY and SAAADI. The CDR3 runs to 11 residues. Here the CDR3 DNA reads TGCGCCAGCAGGGGAGGAGATACGCAGTATTTT. It codes for CASRGGDTQYF.

This clone was observed a single time. The rearrangement links TRBV27 to TRBJ2-1, with 10 bases fitting TRBD2. The length of the CDR3 is 15 residues. Trimming cost V 3 bases and J 4 bases; bases outside gene matches: 3. The germline V gene has CDR1 MNHEY and CDR2 SMNVEV (reference sequence). This CDR3 reads CASSFVAGGYNEQFF. Written as DNA, the CDR3 is TGTGCCAGCAGTTTCGTAGCGGGAGGTTACAATGAGCAGTTCTTC.

V usage is TRBV4-1 and J usage is TRBJ1-5, with TRBD1 matching over 9 bases. CDR1 is MGHRA, CDR2 YSYEKL, per germline. The CDR3 is made up of 16 amino acids. Trimming took 2 bases from V and 6 from J; bases not matched to a gene: 8. CDR3 nucleotide sequence: TGCGCCAGCAGCCAAACCGGGACAGGGCCCAGTCAGCCCCAGCATTTT. Translated: CASSQTGTGPSQPQHF.

This chain uses TRBV2 with TRBJ1-1, with 10 bases lining up with TRBD1. This CDR3 comprises 15 residues. The germline gives CDR1 SNHLY, CDR2 FYNNEI. V shed 6 bases, J shed 0 bases, and the junction held 4 bases outside the gene matches. The CDR3 region has the DNA TGTGCCAGCAGGGGACAGGGGATCATGAACACTGAAGCTTTCTTT. Its translation: CASRGQGIMNTEAFF. The full variable domain, rest sourced from reference TRBV2 and TRBJ1-1, is EPEVTQTPSHQVTQMGQEVILRCVPISNHLYFYWYRQILGQKVEFLVSFYNNEISEKSEIFDDQFSVERPDGSNFTLKIRSTKLEDSAMYFCASRGQGIMNTEAFFGQGTRLTVV.

J is TRBJ1-2 and V is TRBV4-1, with TRBD1 as a possible D gene (6 bases). From germline, CDR1 is MGHRA and CDR2 YSYEKL. This CDR3 is built from 14 residues. Trimming removed 0 bases from V and 2 bases from J, with 7 bases in between. The CDR3 DNA follows: TGCGCCAGCAGCCAAGATAGGGGGAACTATGGCTACACCTTC. This sequence encodes CASSQDRGNYGYTF.